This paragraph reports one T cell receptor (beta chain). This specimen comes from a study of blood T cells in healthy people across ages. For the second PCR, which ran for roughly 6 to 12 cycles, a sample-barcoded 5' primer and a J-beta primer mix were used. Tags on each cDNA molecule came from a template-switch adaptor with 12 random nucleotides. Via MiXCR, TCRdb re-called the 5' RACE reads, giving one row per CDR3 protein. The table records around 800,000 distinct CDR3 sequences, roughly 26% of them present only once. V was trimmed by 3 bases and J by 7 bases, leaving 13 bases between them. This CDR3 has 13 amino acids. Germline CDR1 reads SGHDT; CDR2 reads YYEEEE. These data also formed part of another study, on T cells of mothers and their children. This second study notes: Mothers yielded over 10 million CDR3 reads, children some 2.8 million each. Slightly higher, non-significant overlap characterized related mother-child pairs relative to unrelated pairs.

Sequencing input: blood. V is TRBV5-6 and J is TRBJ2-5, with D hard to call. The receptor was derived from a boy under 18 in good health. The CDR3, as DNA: TGTGCCAGCAGCTCTCGGGTCACCTGGACCCAGTACTTC. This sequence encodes CASSSRVTWTQYF.